A single TCR beta chain is shown here with its context. Its specificity is not known. Relative to the germline gene, one junction end is altered; a read error may explain this. Additional DNA sequences in this sample encode the identical CDR3. Clones were sequenced by immunoSEQ multiplex PCR, and TCRdb holds only the in-frame ones, with some missing. The sample includes tens of thousands of clones, 85% to 90% seen only once; the top ten take 3% to 4%. These data are taken from a study of cytomegalovirus exposure and HLA in healthy donors. Notes on the study in general: A few of the chains that were CMV-associated were confirmed in vitro to be specific for CMV antigens. The study put roughly 160 TCR beta chains on its list as cytomegalovirus-associated. Most observed TCR sequences were rare, whereas some public TCRs were detected in many donors.

The CDR3 is 14 amino acids. Germline V gene data show CDR1 as SGHNT and CDR2 as YYREEE (reference sequence). The receptor's source is a woman younger than 30 in good health and CMV-seropositive. The chain is built from TRBV5-4 and TRBJ1-2, with D possibly TRBD1 on 6 matching bases. The sample was PBMCs. The CDR3 protein is CASSLDAGDSGYTF. The CDR3 DNA follows: TGTGCCAGTAGCTTGGACGCAGGGGATTCTGGCTACACCTTC.